Below are 16 T cell receptor beta chains sequenced from a single sample in a study of technical replicates of blood from a handful of donors. Assay used: immunoSEQ multiplex PCR; TCRdb lists only in-frame clones, some missing. The sample lists about 83,000 clones, around 94% occurring once. The sequenced material came from T cells isolated from PBMCs. Receptors originate from a human donor in good health.

The gene calls are TRBV18 and TRBJ2-5; TRBD2 agrees at 12 bases. Germline values: CDR1 KGHSH, CDR2 LQKENI. J lost 9 bases, V lost 3 bases, and 8 bases had no gene match. The CDR3 consists of 15 residues. CDR3 protein: CASSPISTSGRAQYF. In nucleotides, the CDR3 is TGTGCCAGCTCACCGATCTCGACTAGCGGGAGAGCCCAGTACTTC.

This clone was found once. The V gene is TRBV9, the J gene TRBJ2-5, with 7 bases lining up with TRBD2. Germline CDR1 is SGDLS and CDR2 is YYNGEE. J lost 1 base, V lost 4 bases, and 7 bases had no gene match. This CDR3 comprises 15 residues. DNA for the CDR3: TGTGCCAGCAGCCCTAGCGGAGTAGCCCAAGAGACCCAGTACTTC. Its protein is CASSPSGVAQETQYF.

V is TRBV6-6 and J is TRBJ1-2; 7 nucleotides align to TRBD1. Germline lookup yields CDR1 MNHNY and CDR2 SVGAGI (reference sequence). CDR3 length equals 11 residues. V gave up 10 bases and J gave up 7 bases; unmatched junction bases: 6. The CDR3 is CAIRQGRGYTF. The CDR3 DNA reads as TGTGCCATACGACAGGGTCGTGGCTACACCTTC.

This clone was picked up a small number of times. V and J are TRBV25-1 and TRBJ1-1, with D maybe TRBD1 (6 bases). The CDR3 sequence is 16 residues long. Germline loops: CDR1 MGHDK, CDR2 SYGVNS. With 4 bases removed from V and 1 base from J, the gap between germline ends came to 16 bases. The CDR3 region has the DNA TGTGCCAGCAGTGTTAGACTACAGGGTGCGAACACTGAAGCTTTCTTT. Encoded protein: CASSVRLQGANTEAFF.

The chain combines TRBV27 with TRBJ2-7; 7 bases match TRBD1. J was trimmed by 3 bases and V by 5 bases; bases with no gene match: 16. The CDR3 is 17 amino acids. Germline V gene lookup returns CDR1 MNHEY and CDR2 SMNVEV (reference sequence). The CDR3 DNA reads TGTGCCAGCAGTAGGGTAACAGGGGCCCCTCGTCTCTACGAGCAGTACTTC. Translating it yields CASSRVTGAPRLYEQYF.

The genes are TRBV28 and TRBJ2-5; the D is unclear. Germline V gene data show CDR1 as MDHEN and CDR2 as SYDVKM. The CDR3 runs 13 residues. In nucleotides, the CDR3 is TGTGCGGTCCGCAACGGTCGAGAATATGGCCAGTACTTC. Protein sequence: CAVRNGREYGQYF.

This chain connects TRBV29-1 to TRBJ1-1; no firm D call. This CDR3 spans 13 amino acids. Germline V gene lookup returns CDR1 SQVTM and CDR2 ANQGSEA. V lost 5 bases and J 0 bases, leaving 10 bases between the germline ends. CDR3 DNA sequence: TGCAGCGTTATGGGCAGATTGAACACTGAAGCTTTCTTT. Amino acids: CSVMGRLNTEAFF.

The chain employs TRBV4-1 and TRBJ2-2, with 7 bases that match TRBD2. The V and J ends lost 2 bases and 5 bases, in that order; junction bases with no gene match: 14. The CDR3 covers 18 residues. Germline assignment: CDR1 MGHRA and CDR2 YSYEKL. CDR3 in amino acids: CASSQHEPGLIVTGELFF. The CDR3 DNA reads as TGCGCCAGCAGCCAACACGAACCGGGACTAATCGTTACCGGGGAGCTGTTTTTT.

The chain has TRBV13 and TRBJ1-6; D possibly corresponds to TRBD1 (6 bases). Germline V gives CDR1 PRHDT, CDR2 FYEKMQ (reference sequence). This CDR3 is built from 15 residues. V gave up 4 bases and J gave up 10 bases, with 17 bases separating them. This CDR3 reads CASSSHQTGWSPLHF. The CDR3 region has the DNA TGTGCCAGCAGCTCCCATCAGACAGGCTGGTCACCCCTCCACTTT.

The chain joins TRBV4-1 to TRBJ1-5, with a weak D call TRBD1 (5 bases). Germline V gene lookup returns CDR1 MGHRA and CDR2 YSYEKL. The CDR3 contains 15 residues. Trimming cost V 0 bases and J 4 bases, with 10 bases left between them. The CDR3 bases are TGCGCCAGCAGCCAAGATGGGGGGGGTAATCAGCCCCAGCATTTT. Encoded protein: CASSQDGGGNQPQHF.

DNA for the CDR3: TGTGCCAGCGGCGATCGGGGACTACCCACAGATACGCAGTATTTT. This translates into CASGDRGLPTDTQYF. This chain links TRBV28 with TRBJ2-3, with TRBD2 matching over 7 bases. Germline values: CDR1 MDHEN, CDR2 SYDVKM. J lost 2 bases, V lost 8 bases, and 10 bases had no gene match. There are 15 residues in the CDR3.

The rearrangement joins TRBV13 to TRBJ2-1; 9 nucleotides align to TRBD2. The CDR3 contains 15 residues. The germline V gene encodes CDR1 PRHDT and CDR2 FYEKMQ (reference sequence). The J segment lost 2 bases and the V segment lost 6 bases, leaving 5 bases of the junction unmatched. CDR3 sequence reads: CASRLGLAPYNEQFF. CDR3 nucleotide sequence: TGTGCCAGCAGATTGGGACTAGCCCCCTACAATGAGCAGTTCTTC.

This rearrangement joins TRBV6-5 to TRBJ1-3, with 7 bases fitting TRBD1. After removal of 4 bases from V and 4 bases from J, the junction contained 7 bases not matched to a gene. CDR3 length: 15 amino acids. CDR1 and CDR2 (germline): MNHEY, SVGAGI. In nucleotides, the CDR3 is TGTGCCAGCAGTTCCAGGGACAGCCTCGGAAACACCATATATTTT. Translated: CASSSRDSLGNTIYF.

The rearrangement links TRBV6-6 to TRBJ2-7; TRBD1 is a possible D gene (6 bases). Germline V gene data show CDR1 as MNHNY and CDR2 as SVGAGI (reference sequence). This CDR3 has 11 residues. The V end lost 6 bases, the J end lost 4 bases, and 7 bases lay between the germline ends. The CDR3 is CASRQGYEQYF. As DNA, the CDR3 is TGTGCCAGCAGACAGGGTTACGAGCAGTACTTC.

The chain joins TRBV14 to TRBJ1-1; no firm D call. This CDR3 is 12 amino acids long. CDR1 and CDR2 (germline): SGHDN, FVKESK. Trimming took 1 base from V and 10 from J, leaving 10 bases between them. CDR3 nucleotide sequence: TGTGCCAGCAGCCAAGGGAGATTAAGAGCTTTCTTT. Translation: CASSQGRLRAFF.

The chain employs TRBV10-3 and TRBJ1-2; TRBD1 matches at 10 bases. The V gene end was trimmed by 4 bases and the J gene end by 5 bases; junction bases not matched to a gene: 1. From germline, CDR1 is ENHRY and CDR2 SYGVKD. There are 13 residues in the CDR3. CDR3 sequence reads: CAISADRGYGYTF. CDR3 nucleotide sequence: TGTGCCATCAGTGCGGACAGGGGGTATGGCTACACCTTC.